The entry below describes one T cell receptor beta chain. There is no known antigen for this receptor. The junction departs from germline at one end; a sequencing error may be responsible. The cohort consisted of some 670 healthy bone marrow donors. All cohort members were sampled while nominally healthy, although unrecorded immune exposures were likely present. CMV serostatus was recorded as positive for roughly 300 and negative for about 50% of the roughly 670 cohort members, whereas no CMV serostatus was recorded for the donor in question. Every donor gave a peripheral blood sample, and the peripheral blood mononuclear cells from that sample were used for TCR beta sequencing. The Qiagen DNeasy Blood Extraction Kit was used to extract genomic DNA from the blood cell samples. This record belongs to a study of cytomegalovirus exposure and HLA in healthy donors listed by TCRdb under 2017. In the study overall: An earlier analysis of fewer than 750 of the donors reported approximately 300 Gb of sequence data and some 110 million unique TCR beta sequences obtained from approximately 180 million T cells. To decide whether each TCR beta V gene segment behaved as functional or pseudogenic, an earlier analysis of some 600 of the donors relied on high-throughput TCR beta sequencing. The number of donors typed differed by locus, with about 629-630 for A, B, C, DRB1 and DQB1, roughly 520 for DQA1, approximately 580 for DPA1, and some 470 for DPB1. Because of strong linkage in the cohort, roughly five DR-DQ haplotypes were treated as single units for association and clustering. All discovery cohort repertoires had been generated on a single sequencing platform. In a later analysis, previously published TCR beta repertoires from 670 or so donors were re-analyzed and high-resolution HLA genotyping was added so that TCR occurrence patterns could be studied. The T cell repertoires of 666 subjects were profiled by immunosequencing and related to cytomegalovirus serostatus. HLA typing covered class I and class II loci at four-digit resolution. In addition to the first cohort of 666 subjects, a separate validation cohort of some 120 different subjects was used. The later analysis used no new phenotypic data to find candidate immune exposures, relying instead on TCR beta sequences and their occurrence across donors. A later genetic analysis used genome-wide SNP genotypes for 398 of the 666 donors, treating that subset as a discovery cohort. Of the roughly 400 genotyped donors, less than 90% were placed in the genetic ancestry cluster associated with self-reported Caucasian donors. Approximately 300 gigabases of sequencing data and tens of millions of unique TCR sequences made up an early release that covered 500 to 650 HLA-typed donors. The study combined high-throughput TCR immunosequencing, statistical association of individual TCRs with disease status, and machine learning to predict cytomegalovirus infection status. Donor age, sex, ethnicity and CMV serostatus were compiled together with the repertoire data. The aim of the study was to test whether cataloging public T cell receptors could identify signatures of past pathogen exposure. Among roughly 400 genotyped donors of the cohort, an average of about 220,000 unique TCR beta nucleotide sequences was sequenced per donor, of which 15% to 20% were non-productive. Paper-wide results and their limitations: An association between a missense DCLRE1C variant and V-gene and J-gene trimming of TCR beta chains was found in a later genetic analysis and replicated in an independent cohort. The sequencing pipeline was judged likely to have produced a cluster of highly shared sequence variants as a technical artifact. According to the authors, the approach could potentially be generalized to other disease states and immunological phenotypes. The classifier was reported to diagnose cytomegalovirus status with high specificity and sensitivity in both the original cohort and the validation cohort. Immune exposure information for the cohort was limited to CMV serostatus. Correlated functional status among segregating V segments might reflect linkage disequilibrium, but an unknown experimental factor could not be ruled out. A further reported finding was that TCR beta sequences accurately predicted the HLA-A and HLA-B alleles for most subjects in the first cohort. In a later analysis, HLA-associated TCR beta chains showed more clonal expansion and lower generation probabilities than non-associated chains that were equally common. Presence/absence analyses assumed roughly uniform sequencing depth across donors, an assumption that may not hold. In vitro tests confirmed that three of the cytomegalovirus-associated TCR beta chains recognize cytomegalovirus antigens. At a false discovery rate of 0.05, a later analysis linked some 17,000 TCR beta sequences to specific HLA alleles. In a later genetic analysis, fewer N-insertions in productive TCRs were reported among donors in an Asian-associated ancestry cluster than the roughly 700-donor mean. Some 15 rarely observed V segments, including chromosome 9 orphons, were excluded from the earlier analysis of almost 600 of the donors because counts were too low. Strong co-occurrence of HLA alleles, especially DR and DQ, made assigning TCR associations to individual alleles difficult. In a later analysis, the rate of TCR association differed among HLA loci, with DRB1 alleles having the most associated TCRs and HLA-C alleles having the fewest. According to a later analysis, parvovirus B19, influenza, CMV and Epstein-Barr virus appeared linked to several top co-occurrence clusters. Only TCR beta chains were sequenced in this cohort, and the absence of alpha or paired-chain data limited detectable features. In a later analysis, most CMV-associated TCR beta chains were found to appear HLA-restricted, with HLA associations seemingly driven largely by CMV exposure. Some IMGT-functional V segments, including TRBV6-2 and TRBV6-3, could not be told apart with the 87-base-pair reads, so those segments were excluded. An earlier analysis of approximately 540 of the donors showed that most TCR beta V segments appeared in productive rearrangements either about 90% or about 30% of the time, which broadly matched IMGT annotations. Most TCR sequences were observed very rarely across donors, whereas some public TCRs were present in many individuals. In the study, approximately 160 TCR beta chains were listed as associated with cytomegalovirus. Because HLA typing was unavailable for some donors at each locus, only the typed subset was used in association tests.

The germline V gene yields SGHDT for CDR1 and YYEEEE for CDR2. Taken from cysteine to phenylalanine, the CDR3 has 14 residues. Left in the record is the CDR3 DNA by itself, 42 bases read in frame from the first base. The method was the immunoSEQ multiplex PCR assay. A mixture of 60 forward primers for TCR Vbeta segments and 13 reverse primers for TCR Jbeta segments was used in the multiplex PCR. The CDR3 region of rearranged TCR beta genes was amplified from genomic DNA by a multiplex PCR assay. The amplified TCR beta libraries were sequenced on the Illumina HiSeq System as 87-base-pair reads. Per the source publication's procedure: In a later analysis, tens of millions of unique TCR beta chains were counted across the 650 to 700 repertoires, and roughly 11 million of these chains were shared by at least two donors. Raw reads were error-corrected and collapsed into unique sequences with a nearest-neighbor algorithm that merged closely related sequences to remove PCR and sequencing errors. Alignment of CDR3 sequences to IMGT reference sequences was used to assign V, D and J gene segments. Each retained sequence needed at least a six-nucleotide match to both a V gene segment and a J gene segment. Rearrangements were classified as productive when the CDR3 lacked stop codons and remained in frame with V and J, and all other rearrangements were classified as non-productive. CDR3 was defined by IMGT convention, running from the second conserved V-encoded cysteine to the conserved J-encoded phenylalanine. Sequences without an unambiguous match to a single V gene segment were excluded from the earlier analysis of several hundred of the donors. An earlier analysis of a few hundred of the donors classified V segments as functional when productive rearrangements were above 56.7% and as segregating when the standard deviation between donors was above 5%. A statistical classification framework was built for diagnosing cytomegalovirus status from the catalog of TCR beta chain sequences. V and J gene assignment, in a later analysis, came from comparing TCR nucleotide sequences with IMGT/GENE-DB human TR gene sequences. The TCRdist pipeline was used in a later analysis to assign CDR3 sequences and most-parsimonious VDJ recombination scenarios. In a later analysis, each TCR beta chain was defined by its CDR3 amino acid sequence together with its V-gene family, and reads without a unique V-gene family were excluded. In a later analysis, approximately 640 highly shared, low-generation-probability nucleotide sequences were removed to address suspected cross-contamination and a sequencing artifact. A later analysis calculated a clonal expansion index for each public chain from normalized within-repertoire ranks of inferred template counts. Generation probabilities in a later analysis came from a VDJ recombination model fitted to out-of-frame rearrangements, and those results were checked against IGoR. Hypergeometric tests were used in a later analysis to score TCR-TCR, TCR-HLA and TCR-CMV co-occurrence, with a repertoire-size bias correction applied to the TCR pairs. In a later analysis, false discovery rates were estimated by permuting HLA or CMV assignments 20 times. In a later analysis, co-occurring TCRs were grouped using DBSCAN, and TCRdist sequence similarity was added for clustering within HLA-allele-positive subsets. For co-occurrence clustering, repertoires with fewer than 30,000 or more than 120,000 public chains were excluded, along with roughly 5 repertoires with anomalous nucleotide sharing. TCRdb carries this immuneACCESS record with in-frame sequences only. Its versions omit some clonotypes, under half of them owing to an unresolved V gene in the studies checked, with the rest unexplained. V and J calls plus clone size are reproduced from that table; the DNA served to infer D and trimming. This sample comprises about 130,000 clones, about 78% of them detected only once. About 3% of the sample is in the top ten clones.

The sequence links TRBV5-6 to TRBJ1-4; the D gene cannot be named for sure. This clonotype originated in a human donor in good health. The source material was PBMCs. CDR3 region: CASSLRYVAEKLFF. In nucleotides, the sequence is TGTGCCAGCAGCCTACGATACGTCGCCGAAAAACTGTTCTTT. The CDR3, completed at both ends by the reference TRBV5-6 and TRBJ1-4 genes, gives the full variable domain DAGVTQSPTHLIKTRGQQVTLRCSPKSGHDTVSWYQQALGQGPQFIFQYYEEEERQRGNFPDRFSGHQFPNYSSELNVNALLLGDSALYLCASSLRYVAEKLFFGSGTQLSVL.